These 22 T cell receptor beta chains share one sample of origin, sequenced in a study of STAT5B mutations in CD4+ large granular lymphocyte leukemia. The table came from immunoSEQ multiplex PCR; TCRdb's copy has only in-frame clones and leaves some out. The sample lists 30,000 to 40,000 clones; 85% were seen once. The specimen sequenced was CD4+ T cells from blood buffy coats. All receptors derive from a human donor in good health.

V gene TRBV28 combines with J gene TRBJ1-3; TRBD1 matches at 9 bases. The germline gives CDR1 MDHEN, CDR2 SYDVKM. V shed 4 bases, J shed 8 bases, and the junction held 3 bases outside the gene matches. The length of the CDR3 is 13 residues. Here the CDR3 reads CASSSGQGDTIYF. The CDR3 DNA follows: TGTGCCAGCAGTTCGGGACAGGGTGACACCATATATTTT.

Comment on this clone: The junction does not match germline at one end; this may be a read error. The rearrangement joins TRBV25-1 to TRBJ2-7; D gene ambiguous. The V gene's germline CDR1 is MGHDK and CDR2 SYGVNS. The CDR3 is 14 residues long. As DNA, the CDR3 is TGTGCCAGCAGTGAATCCCTGGCACACTACGAGCAGCACTTC. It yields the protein CASSESLAHYEQHF.

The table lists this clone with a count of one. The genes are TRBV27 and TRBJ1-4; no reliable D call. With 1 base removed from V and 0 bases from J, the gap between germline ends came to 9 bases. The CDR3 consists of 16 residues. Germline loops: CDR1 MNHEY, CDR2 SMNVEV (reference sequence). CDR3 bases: TGTGCCAGCAGTTTATTCTTTGGTGCAACTAATGAAAAACTGTTTTTT. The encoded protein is CASSLFFGATNEKLFF.

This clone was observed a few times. In DNA, the CDR3 is TGTGCCAGTAGCGCCCCCACCGGGACATTGTATGGCTACACCTTC. Translated, it gives CASSAPTGTLYGYTF. The chain links TRBV19 to TRBJ1-2, with D possibly TRBD1 on 6 matching bases. The ends were cut back, 6 bases at V and 5 bases at J, with 19 bases in the middle. Germline V gives CDR1 LNHDA, CDR2 SQIVND (reference sequence). This CDR3 contains 15 residues.

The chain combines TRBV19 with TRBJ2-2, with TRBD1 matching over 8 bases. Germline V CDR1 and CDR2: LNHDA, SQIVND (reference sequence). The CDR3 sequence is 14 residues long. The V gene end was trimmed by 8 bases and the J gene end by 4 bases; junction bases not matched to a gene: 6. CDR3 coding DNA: TGTGCCAGTTCAGGACAGGGATTCACCGGGGAGCTGTTTTTT. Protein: CASSGQGFTGELFF.

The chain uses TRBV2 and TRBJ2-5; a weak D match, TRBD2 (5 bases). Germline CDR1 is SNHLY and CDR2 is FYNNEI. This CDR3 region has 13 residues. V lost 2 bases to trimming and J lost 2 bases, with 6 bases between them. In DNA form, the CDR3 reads TGTGCCAGCAGTGAACCGGGGCAAGAGACCCAGTACTTC. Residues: CASSEPGQETQYF. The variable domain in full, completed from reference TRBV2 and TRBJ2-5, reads EPEVTQTPSHQVTQMGQEVILRCVPISNHLYFYWYRQILGQKVEFLVSFYNNEISEKSEIFDDQFSVERPDGSNFTLKIRSTKLEDSAMYFCASSEPGQETQYFGPGTRLLVL.

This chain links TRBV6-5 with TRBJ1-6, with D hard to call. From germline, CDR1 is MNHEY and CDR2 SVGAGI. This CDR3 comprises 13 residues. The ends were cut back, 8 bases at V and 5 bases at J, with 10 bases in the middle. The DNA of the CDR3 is TGTGCCAGCCGGCGGGAGCATAATTCACCCCTCCACTTT. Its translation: CASRREHNSPLHF.

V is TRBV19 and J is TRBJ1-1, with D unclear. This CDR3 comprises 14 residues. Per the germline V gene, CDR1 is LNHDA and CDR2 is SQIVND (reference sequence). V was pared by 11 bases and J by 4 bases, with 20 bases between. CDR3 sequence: CAPYIRKVGTEAFF. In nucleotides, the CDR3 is TGTGCCCCGTACATCCGGAAGGTCGGCACTGAAGCTTTCTTT.

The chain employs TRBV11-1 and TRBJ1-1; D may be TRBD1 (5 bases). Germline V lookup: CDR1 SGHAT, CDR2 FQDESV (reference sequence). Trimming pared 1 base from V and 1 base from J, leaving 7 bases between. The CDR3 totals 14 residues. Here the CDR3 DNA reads TGTGCCAGCAGCTTAGATCAGGGGAACACTGAAGCTTTCTTT. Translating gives CASSLDQGNTEAFF.

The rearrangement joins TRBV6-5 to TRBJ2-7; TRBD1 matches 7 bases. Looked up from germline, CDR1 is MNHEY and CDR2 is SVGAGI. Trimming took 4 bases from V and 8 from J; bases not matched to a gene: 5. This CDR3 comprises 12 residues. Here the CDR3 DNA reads TGTGCCAGCAGTTCCCAAGGGGGCCAGCAGTACTTC. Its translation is CASSSQGGQQYF.

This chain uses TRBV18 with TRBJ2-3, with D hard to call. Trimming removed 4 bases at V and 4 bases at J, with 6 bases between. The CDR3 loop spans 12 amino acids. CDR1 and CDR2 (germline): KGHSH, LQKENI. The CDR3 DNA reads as TGTGCCAGCTCACGGGCCTCAGATACGCAGTATTTT. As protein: CASSRASDTQYF.

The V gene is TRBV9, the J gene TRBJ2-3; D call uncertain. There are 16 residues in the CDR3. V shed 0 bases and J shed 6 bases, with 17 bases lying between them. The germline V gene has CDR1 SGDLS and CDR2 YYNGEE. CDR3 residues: CASSVGGDPRWDTQYF. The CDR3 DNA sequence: TGTGCCAGCAGCGTAGGAGGTGATCCCAGGTGGGATACGCAGTATTTT.

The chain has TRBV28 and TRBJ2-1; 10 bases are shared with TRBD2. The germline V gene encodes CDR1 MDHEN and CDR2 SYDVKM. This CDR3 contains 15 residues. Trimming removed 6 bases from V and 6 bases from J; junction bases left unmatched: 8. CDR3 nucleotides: TGTGCCAGCAGCCGGGGACTAGCGAATTCCAATGAGCAGTTCTTC. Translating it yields CASSRGLANSNEQFF.

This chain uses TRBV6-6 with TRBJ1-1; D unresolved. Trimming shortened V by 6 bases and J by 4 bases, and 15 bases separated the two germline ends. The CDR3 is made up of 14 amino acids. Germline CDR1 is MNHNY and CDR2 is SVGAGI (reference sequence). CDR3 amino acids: CASSAESGSTEAFF. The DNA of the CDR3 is TGTGCCAGCAGCGCTGAATCGGGATCCACTGAAGCTTTCTTT.

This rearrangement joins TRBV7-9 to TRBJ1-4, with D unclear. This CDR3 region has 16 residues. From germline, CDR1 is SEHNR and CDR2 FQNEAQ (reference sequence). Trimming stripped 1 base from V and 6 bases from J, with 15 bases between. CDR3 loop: CASSLDEGWIDEKLFF. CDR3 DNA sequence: TGTGCCAGCAGCTTAGACGAGGGATGGATCGATGAAAAACTGTTTTTT. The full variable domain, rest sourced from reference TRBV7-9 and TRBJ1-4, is DTGVSQNPRHKITKRGQNVTFRCDPISEHNRLYWYRQTLGQGPEFLTYFQNEAQLEKSRLLSDRFSAERPKGSFSTLEIQRTEQGDSAMYLCASSLDEGWIDEKLFFGSGTQLSVL.

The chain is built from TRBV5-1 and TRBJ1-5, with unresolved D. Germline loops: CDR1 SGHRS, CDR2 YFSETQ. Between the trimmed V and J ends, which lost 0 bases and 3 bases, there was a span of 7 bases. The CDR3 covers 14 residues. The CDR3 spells CASSLGLDNQPQHF. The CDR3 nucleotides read TGCGCCAGCAGCTTGGGGCTCGACAATCAGCCCCAGCATTTT.

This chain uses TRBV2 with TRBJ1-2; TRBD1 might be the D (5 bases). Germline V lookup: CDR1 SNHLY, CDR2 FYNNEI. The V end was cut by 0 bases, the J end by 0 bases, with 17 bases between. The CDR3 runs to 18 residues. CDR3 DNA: TGTGCCAGCAGTGAAGCGCTCGGGGGGGAAAAAGCTAACTATGGCTACACCTTC. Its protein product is CASSEALGGEKANYGYTF.

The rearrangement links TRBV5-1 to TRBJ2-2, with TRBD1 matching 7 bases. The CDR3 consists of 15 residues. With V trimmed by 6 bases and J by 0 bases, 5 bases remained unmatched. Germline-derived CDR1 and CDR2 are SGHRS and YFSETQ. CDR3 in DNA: TGCGCCAGCATAAAGGGGACAGCGAACACCGGGGAGCTGTTTTTT. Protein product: CASIKGTANTGELFF.

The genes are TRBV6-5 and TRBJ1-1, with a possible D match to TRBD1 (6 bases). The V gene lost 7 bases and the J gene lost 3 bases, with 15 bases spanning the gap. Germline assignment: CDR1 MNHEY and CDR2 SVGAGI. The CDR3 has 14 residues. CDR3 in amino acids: CASTMSPGDTEAFF. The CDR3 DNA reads TGTGCCAGCACCATGAGTCCAGGGGACACTGAAGCTTTCTTT.

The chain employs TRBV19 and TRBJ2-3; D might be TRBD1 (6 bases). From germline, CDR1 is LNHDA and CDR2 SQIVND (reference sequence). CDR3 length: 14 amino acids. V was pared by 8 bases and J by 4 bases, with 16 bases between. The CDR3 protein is CASAGVVFADTQYF. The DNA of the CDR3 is TGTGCCAGTGCAGGGGTGGTATTTGCAGATACGCAGTATTTT. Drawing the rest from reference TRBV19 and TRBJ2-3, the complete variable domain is DGGITQSPKYLFRKEGQNVTLSCEQNLNHDAMYWYRQDPGQGLRLIYYSQIVNDFQKGDIAEGYSVSREKKESFPLTVTSAQKNPTAFYLCASAGVVFADTQYFGPGTRLTVL.

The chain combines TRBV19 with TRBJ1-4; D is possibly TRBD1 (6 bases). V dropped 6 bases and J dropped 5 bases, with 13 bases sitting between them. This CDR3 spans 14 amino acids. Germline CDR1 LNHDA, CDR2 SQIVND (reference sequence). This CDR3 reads CASSLGQFNEKLFF. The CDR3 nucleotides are TGTGCCAGTAGCCTCGGACAGTTCAATGAAAAACTGTTTTTT.

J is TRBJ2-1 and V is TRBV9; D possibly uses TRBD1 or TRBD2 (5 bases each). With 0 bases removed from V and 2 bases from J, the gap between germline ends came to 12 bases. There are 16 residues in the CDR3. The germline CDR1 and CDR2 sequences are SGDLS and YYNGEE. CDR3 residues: CASSVVGDGAYNEQFF. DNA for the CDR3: TGTGCCAGCAGCGTAGTTGGGGACGGAGCCTACAATGAGCAGTTCTTC.